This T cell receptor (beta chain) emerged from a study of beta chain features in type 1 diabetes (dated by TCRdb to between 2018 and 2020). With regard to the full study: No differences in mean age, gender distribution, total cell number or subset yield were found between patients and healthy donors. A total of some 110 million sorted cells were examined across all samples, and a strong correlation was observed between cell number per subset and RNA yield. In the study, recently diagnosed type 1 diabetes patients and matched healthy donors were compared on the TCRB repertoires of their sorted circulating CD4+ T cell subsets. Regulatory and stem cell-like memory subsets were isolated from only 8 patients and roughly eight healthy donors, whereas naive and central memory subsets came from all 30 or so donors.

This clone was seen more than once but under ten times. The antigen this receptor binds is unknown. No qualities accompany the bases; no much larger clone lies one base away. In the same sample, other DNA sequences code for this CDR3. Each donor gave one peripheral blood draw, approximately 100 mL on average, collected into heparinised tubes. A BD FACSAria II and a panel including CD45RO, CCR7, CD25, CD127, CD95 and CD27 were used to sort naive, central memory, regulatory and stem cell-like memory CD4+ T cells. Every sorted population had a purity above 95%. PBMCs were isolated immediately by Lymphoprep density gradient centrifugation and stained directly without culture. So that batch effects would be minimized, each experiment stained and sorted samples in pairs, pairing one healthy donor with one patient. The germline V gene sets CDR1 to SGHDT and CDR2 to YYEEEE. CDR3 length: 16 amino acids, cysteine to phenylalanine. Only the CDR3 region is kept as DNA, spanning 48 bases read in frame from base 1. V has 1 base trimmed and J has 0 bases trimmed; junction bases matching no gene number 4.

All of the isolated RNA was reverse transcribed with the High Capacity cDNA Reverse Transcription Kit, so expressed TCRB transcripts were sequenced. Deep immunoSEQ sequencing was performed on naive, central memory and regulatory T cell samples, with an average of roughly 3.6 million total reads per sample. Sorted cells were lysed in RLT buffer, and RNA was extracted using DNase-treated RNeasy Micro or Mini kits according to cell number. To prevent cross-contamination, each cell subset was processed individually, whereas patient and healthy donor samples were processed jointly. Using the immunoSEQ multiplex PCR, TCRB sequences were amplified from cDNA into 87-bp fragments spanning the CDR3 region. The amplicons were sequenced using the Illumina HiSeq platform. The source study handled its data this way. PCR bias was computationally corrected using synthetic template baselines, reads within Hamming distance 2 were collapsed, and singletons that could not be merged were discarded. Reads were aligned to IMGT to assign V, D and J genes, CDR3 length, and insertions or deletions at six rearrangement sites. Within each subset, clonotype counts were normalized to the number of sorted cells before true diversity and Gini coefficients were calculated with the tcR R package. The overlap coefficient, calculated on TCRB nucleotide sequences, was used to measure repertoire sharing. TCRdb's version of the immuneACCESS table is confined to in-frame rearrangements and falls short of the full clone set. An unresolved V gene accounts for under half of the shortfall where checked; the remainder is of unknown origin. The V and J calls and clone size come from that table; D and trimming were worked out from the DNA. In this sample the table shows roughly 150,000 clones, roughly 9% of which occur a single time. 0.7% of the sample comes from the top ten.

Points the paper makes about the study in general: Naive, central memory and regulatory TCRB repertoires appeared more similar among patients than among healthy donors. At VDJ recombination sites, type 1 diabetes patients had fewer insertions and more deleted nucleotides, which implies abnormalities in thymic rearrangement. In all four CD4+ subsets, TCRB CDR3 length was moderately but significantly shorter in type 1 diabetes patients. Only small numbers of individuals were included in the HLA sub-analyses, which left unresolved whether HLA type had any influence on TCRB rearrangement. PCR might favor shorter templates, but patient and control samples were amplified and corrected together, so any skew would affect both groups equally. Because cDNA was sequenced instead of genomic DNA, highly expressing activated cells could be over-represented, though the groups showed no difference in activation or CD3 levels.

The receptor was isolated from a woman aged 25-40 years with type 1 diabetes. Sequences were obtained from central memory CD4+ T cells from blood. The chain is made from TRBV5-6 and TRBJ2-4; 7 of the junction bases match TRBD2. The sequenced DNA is TGTGCCAGCAGCTTGCTGGGGGGGAGAGCCAAAAACATTCAGTACTTC. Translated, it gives CASSLLGGRAKNIQYF.